What follows are 20 T cell receptor beta chains derived from one specimen sequenced in a study of cytomegalovirus exposure and HLA in healthy donors. PCR was performed using 60 Vbeta and 13 Jbeta primers. Repertoires were generated with immunoSEQ multiplex PCR, while TCRdb's copy carries only in-frame clones and drops some. The sample consists of around 76,000 clones, more than 60% of them appearing once. The sample comprised PBMCs. All receptors come from a man aged 35-49 years in good health and CMV-seronegative.

This chain uses TRBV11-2 with TRBJ1-3; no clear D. The V end was cut by 1 base, the J end by 2 bases, with 6 bases between. The CDR3 is made up of 14 amino acids. Germline V lookup: CDR1 SGHAT, CDR2 FQNNGV. CDR3 bases: TGTGCCAGCAGCTTAGTACACCCTGGAAACACCATATATTTT. It encodes CASSLVHPGNTIYF. The whole variable domain, filled in from reference TRBV11-2 and TRBJ1-3, reads EAGVAQSPRYKIIEKRQSVAFWCNPISGHATLYWYQQILGQGPKLLIQFQNNGVVDDSQLPKDRFSAERLKGVDSTLKIQPAKLEDSAVYLCASSLVHPGNTIYFGEGSWLTVV.

J is TRBJ1-1 and V is TRBV6-5; 7 bases align to TRBD1. The CDR3 runs to 14 residues. V lost 5 bases, J lost 5 bases, and 8 bases stayed unmatched. Per the germline V gene, CDR1 is MNHEY and CDR2 is SVGAGI. CDR3 loop: CASSTGGGLTEAFF. CDR3 nucleotide sequence: TGTGCCAGCAGTACGGGAGGGGGCCTGACTGAAGCTTTCTTT.

V is TRBV7-2 and J is TRBJ2-5, with D perhaps matching TRBD1 (5 bases). The DNA end is a closer match to TRBJ2-7, so the J assignment may be wrong. In germline, CDR1 is SGHTA, CDR2 FQGNSA. The CDR3 consists of 15 residues. Written as DNA, the CDR3 is TGTGCCAGCAGCTTAGCTGGGCAGGGAACATACGAGCAGTACTTC. Residues: CASSLAGQGTYEQYF.

Turning to this clone: The sample has other DNA sequences that encode this CDR3 too. J is TRBJ1-1 and V is TRBV5-1; D is possibly TRBD1 (5 bases). Germline V gene lookup returns CDR1 SGHRS and CDR2 YFSETQ. Trimming stripped 2 bases from V and 1 base from J, with 6 bases between. The CDR3 length is 13 residues. The CDR3: CASSFTGNTEAFF. For the CDR3, the DNA is TGCGCCAGCAGCTTTACAGGGAACACTGAAGCTTTCTTT.

This chain joins TRBV28 and TRBJ1-6; TRBD1 agrees at 7 bases. The CDR3 is 14 amino acids. Germline lookup yields CDR1 MDHEN and CDR2 SYDVKM. With 4 bases clipped from V and 9 bases from J, the junction kept 6 bases outside the gene matches. CDR3 coding DNA: TGTGCCAGCAGTTCCCAACAGGGGTTTTCACCCCTCCACTTT. Protein: CASSSQQGFSPLHF.

V gene TRBV4-1 combines with J gene TRBJ1-2; D not certain. The CDR3 loop spans 14 amino acids. V was clipped by 4 bases and J by 4 bases, with 13 bases between them. Germline CDR1 reads MGHRA; CDR2 reads YSYEKL. The CDR3 DNA reads as TGCGCCAGCAGCCCTTTCCGGGGAGCCTATGGCTACACCTTC. This encodes CASSPFRGAYGYTF.

This clone was seen a handful of times. V usage is TRBV27 and J usage is TRBJ2-2, with TRBD2 matching 10 bases. V was pared by 5 bases and J by 8 bases, with 5 bases of the junction left unmatched. CDR1 and CDR2 from the germline V gene are MNHEY and SMNVEV (reference sequence). This CDR3 region has 14 residues. CDR3: CASSQTSGIGELFF. The CDR3 nucleotides are TGTGCCAGCAGTCAAACTAGCGGGATAGGGGAGCTGTTTTTT.

This chain connects TRBV29-1 to TRBJ1-1; perhaps TRBD1 as D (6 bases). This CDR3 is 14 amino acids long. Per germline, CDR1 SQVTM and CDR2 ANQGSEA. Trimming shortened V by 4 bases and J by 1 base, and 13 bases separated the two germline ends. In DNA form, the CDR3 reads TGCAGCGTTGGACGGGGGGGGGCGAACACTGAAGCTTTCTTT. Protein: CSVGRGGANTEAFF.

The chain joins TRBV27 to TRBJ1-1; D not certain. This CDR3 contains 14 residues. CDR1 MNHEY and CDR2 SMNVEV come from the germline V gene (reference sequence). Trimming removed 5 bases from V and 1 base from J, with 11 bases in between. The CDR3 protein is CASSPGLPNTEAFF. The DNA for the CDR3 is TGTGCCAGCAGTCCCGGACTCCCGAACACTGAAGCTTTCTTT.

This clone occurred a few times. The chain links TRBV28 to TRBJ2-7; no firm D call. V was clipped by 4 bases and J by 3 bases, with 7 bases between them. The CDR3 length is 12 residues. Germline V gene data show CDR1 as MDHEN and CDR2 as SYDVKM. The CDR3 sequence is CASSSPHYEQYF. The CDR3 DNA is TGTGCCAGCAGTTCTCCACACTACGAGCAGTACTTC.

A note on this clone: One end of the junction fails to match germline, which may point to a read error. This chain joins TRBV7-9 and TRBJ1-4; no reliable D call. Germline V gives CDR1 SEHNR, CDR2 FQNEAQ (reference sequence). The CDR3 has 11 residues. For the CDR3, the DNA is TGTTCCAGCAGCTTACGGGAAAAACTGTTTTTT. Translated, it gives CSSSLREKLFF.

J is TRBJ2-2 and V is TRBV19, with D maybe TRBD1 (7 bases). Germline V gene sequence: CDR1 LNHDA, CDR2 SQIVND (reference sequence). The CDR3 spans 15 residues. Trimming took 5 bases from V and 5 from J, leaving 15 bases between them. DNA for the CDR3: TGTGCCAGTAGTGCCGGGGGACAGAGAACCGGGGAGCTGTTTTTT. Protein product: CASSAGGQRTGELFF.

This clone is a singleton in its sample. J is TRBJ2-7 and V is TRBV28; a weak D match, TRBD2 (6 bases). Germline CDR1 MDHEN, CDR2 SYDVKM. This CDR3 contains 14 residues. V gave up 2 bases and J gave up 7 bases, with 15 bases separating them. CDR3 sequence reads: CASSLQGLSEEQYF. The CDR3 DNA reads TGTGCCAGCAGTTTACAGGGACTCTCTGAGGAGCAGTACTTC.

The chain employs TRBV9 and TRBJ2-5, with TRBD2 matching over 8 bases. Per germline, CDR1 SGDLS and CDR2 YYNGEE. Trimming took 4 bases from V and 0 from J; bases not matched to a gene: 8. This CDR3 spans 16 amino acids. The CDR3 reads CASSPGTRADQETQYF. For the CDR3, the DNA is TGTGCCAGCAGCCCCGGGACTAGAGCTGACCAAGAGACCCAGTACTTC.

CDR3: CASSDPTRQETQYF. The CDR3 nucleotides are TGTGCCAGCAGTGATCCGACTAGGCAAGAGACCCAGTACTTC. This chain links TRBV25-1 with TRBJ2-5; possibly TRBD2 for D (6 bases). CDR1 and CDR2 (germline): MGHDK, SYGVNS. V lost 3 bases, J lost 2 bases, and 10 bases lay in between. The CDR3 spans 14 residues.

The V gene is TRBV6-1, the J gene TRBJ2-7, with TRBD2 matching 7 bases. Per the germline V gene, CDR1 is MNHNS and CDR2 is SASEGT. The CDR3 has 14 residues. The V segment lost 5 bases and the J segment 3 bases; nucleotides outside the gene matches: 7. The CDR3 sequence is CASSPRGDYYEQYF. The CDR3 DNA reads as TGTGCCAGCAGTCCTCGGGGGGACTACTACGAGCAGTACTTC.

In this sample, this clone turned up a few times. The chain employs TRBV5-4 and TRBJ1-1; D is undetermined. The CDR3 has 13 residues. The V gene lost 0 bases and the J gene lost 1 base, with 4 bases spanning the gap. Germline lookup yields CDR1 SGHNT and CDR2 YYREEE (reference sequence). DNA for the CDR3: TGTGCCAGCAGCTTGGCGGGGAACACTGAAGCTTTCTTT. Protein sequence: CASSLAGNTEAFF.

The chain has TRBV19 and TRBJ2-7; TRBD2 matches at 8 bases. Trimming cost V 8 bases and J 6 bases; bases outside gene matches: 6. The germline V gene encodes CDR1 LNHDA and CDR2 SQIVND (reference sequence). The CDR3 runs to 12 residues. CDR3 bases: TGTGCCAGTCGGGGACTAGGACGCGAGCAGTACTTC. Translated, it gives CASRGLGREQYF.

The chain links TRBV25-1 to TRBJ2-7; 7 bases map to TRBD2. The CDR3 is 15 amino acids. The germline V gene encodes CDR1 MGHDK and CDR2 SYGVNS. V shed 1 base and J 4 bases; nucleotides not matched to a gene: 7. The CDR3 nucleotides read TGTGCCAGCAGTGAATGGGGGGGAGGGGAATACGAGCAGTACTTC. This codes for CASSEWGGGEYEQYF.

A few counts support this clone. The V gene is TRBV7-6, the J gene TRBJ2-3, with a weak D call TRBD2 (6 bases). CDR3 length: 13 residues. Trimming shortened V by 5 bases and J by 5 bases, and 11 bases separated the two germline ends. Germline V lookup: CDR1 SGHVS, CDR2 FNYEAQ. In nucleotides, the CDR3 is TGTGCCAGCAGCCCCGGGAGACAAGATACGCAGTATTTT. Translating gives CASSPGRQDTQYF.